This T cell receptor (beta chain) was recorded in a study of cytomegalovirus exposure and HLA in healthy donors. Primers included in the PCR were 60 Vbeta and 13 Jbeta primers. TCRdb keeps only in-frame clones here, not all; method: immunoSEQ multiplex PCR. In the table there are 200,000 to 250,000 clones, approximately 83% of which are singletons. In this sample, this clone turned up once. Unrecorded immune exposure was likely among donors, who were nominally healthy when sampled. Germline V lookup: CDR1 SGHRS, CDR2 YFSETQ. This CDR3 comprises 16 residues. V lost 4 bases to trimming and J lost 0 bases; unmatched junction nucleotides: 3.

This TCR was sampled from a boy aged 2 to 10 in good health and CMV-seronegative. V and J are TRBV5-1 and TRBJ2-5; 13 positions agree with TRBD2. Input material: PBMCs. The CDR3 coding sequence is TGCGCCAGCAGCCAGACTAGCGGGGGGTACCAAGAGACCCAGTACTTC. Its protein is CASSQTSGGYQETQYF.